This T cell receptor beta chain came from a study of shared clonotypes between healthy human individuals. At the level of the study: Donor composition was a couple of women and three men, aged 18 to 49.

General study results and limits: Among donors, the sharing of clonotypes was expected to be influenced by sequencing depth.

Libraries were prepared by immunoSEQ multiplex PCR; TCRdb keeps only in-frame clonotypes and omits some of them. The sample holds about 750,000 clones, about 91% seen once. The CDR3 has 15 residues. V dropped 2 bases and J dropped 2 bases, with 10 bases sitting between them. Germline V gene data show CDR1 as WNHNN and CDR2 as SYGVQD (reference sequence). Only one count was recorded for this clone. Its antigen is as yet unknown. Naive CD8 isolation took CD45RO-negative cells positively selected for CCR7 and excluded terminally differentiated effector memory CD45RA+ cells. Sequencing was performed on naive CD8+ T cells sorted from blood. J is TRBJ2-1 and V is TRBV10-1; no reliable D call. The receptor's source is a young man in good health. In nucleotides, the CDR3 is TGCGCCAGCAGTGAGGGCTCCGCTCCCTACAATGAGCAGTTCTTC. Translated: CASSEGSAPYNEQFF.